This T cell receptor (beta chain) was sequenced in a study of blood T cell repertoires in COVID-19. Germline CDR1 and CDR2: MDHEN and SYDVKM. V gave up 3 bases and J gave up 5 bases, with 14 bases separating them. The CDR3 is 15 amino acids. Method: immunoSEQ multiplex PCR; TCRdb's copy keeps in-frame clones and lacks some. The sample comprises some 300,000 clones, 88% of which are singletons, and about 1% rests with the top ten. Sequenced sample: PBMCs or T cells enriched from blood (not recorded which). This receptor was obtained from a woman in her twenties or thirties who had recovered from COVID-19. This chain uses TRBV28 with TRBJ1-5, with D maybe TRBD1 (6 bases). DNA of the CDR3: TGTGCCAGCAGTTTGGGTCTGGGGGCCTATCAGCCCCAGCATTTT. Its protein is CASSLGLGAYQPQHF.